Presented here are 15 T cell receptor beta chains from one specimen sequenced in a study of blood T cell repertoires in COVID-19. The data were produced by immunoSEQ multiplex PCR, yet TCRdb's version contains in-frame clones alone and is incomplete. The table has 45,000 to 75,000 clones, roughly 88% seen once. The sequenced sample consisted of peripheral blood. The receptors shown here come from a man in his fifties or sixties with acute or convalescent COVID-19.

The V gene is TRBV5-1, the J gene TRBJ1-1; D may be TRBD1 (5 bases). In germline, CDR1 is SGHRS, CDR2 YFSETQ. V was pared by 6 bases and J by 1 base, with 13 bases between. CDR3 length: 14 residues. CDR3 sequence (DNA): TGCGCCAGCACCCTGGGACTGGGGAACACTGAAGCTTTCTTT. Translation: CASTLGLGNTEAFF.

A single count supports this clone. V gene TRBV7-6 combines with J gene TRBJ2-1; D ambiguous. Trimming shortened V by 4 bases and J by 0 bases, and 13 bases separated the two germline ends. This CDR3 contains 16 residues. The germline gives CDR1 SGHVS, CDR2 FNYEAQ. CDR3 residues: CASSSEATSSYNEQFF. CDR3 coding DNA: TGTGCCAGCAGCTCCGAGGCCACGAGCTCCTACAATGAGCAGTTCTTC.

This chain links TRBV7-9 with TRBJ2-1; D perhaps matches TRBD2 (6 bases). Germline V CDR1 and CDR2: SEHNR, FQNEAQ (reference sequence). CDR3 size: 12 residues. V was shortened by 0 bases and J by 9 bases, with 6 bases between the two germline ends. CDR3 bases: TGTGCCAGCAGCTTAGCCGGGGGTGAGCAGTTCTTC. Its protein product is CASSLAGGEQFF.

The chain is built from TRBV5-1 and TRBJ2-1; D possibly corresponds to TRBD2 (6 bases). V lost 4 bases and J 0 bases, leaving 11 bases between the germline ends. There are 15 residues in the CDR3. The germline V gene has CDR1 SGHRS and CDR2 YFSETQ. CDR3 protein: CASSRGDFSYNEQFF. In DNA, the CDR3 is TGCGCCAGCAGCCGAGGGGACTTCTCCTACAATGAGCAGTTCTTC.

V is TRBV5-5 and J is TRBJ2-6, with TRBD1 matching over 8 bases. The CDR3 loop spans 17 amino acids. V shed 3 bases, J shed 0 bases, and the junction held 5 bases outside the gene matches. In germline, CDR1 is SGHKS, CDR2 YYEKEE (reference sequence). The CDR3: CASSSRDRTSGANVLTF. CDR3 nucleotides: TGTGCCAGCAGCTCCCGGGACAGGACCTCTGGGGCCAACGTCCTGACTTTC.

This chain connects TRBV2 to TRBJ1-2; D gene uncertain. This CDR3 is 13 amino acids long. V was trimmed by 4 bases and J by 4 bases, leaving 10 bases between them. Germline V gives CDR1 SNHLY, CDR2 FYNNEI. The CDR3: CASSAQVRYGYTF. CDR3 in DNA: TGTGCCAGCAGTGCGCAGGTGCGCTATGGCTACACCTTC.

The J gene is TRBJ1-3, the V gene TRBV6-5, with 7 positions matching TRBD1. The CDR3 contains 15 residues. Germline CDR1 is MNHEY and CDR2 is SVGAGI. V lost 6 bases, J lost 0 bases, and 5 bases stayed unmatched. Here the CDR3 reads CASRDRPDSGNTIYF. The CDR3 coding sequence is TGTGCCAGCAGGGACAGGCCCGACTCTGGAAACACCATATATTTT.

The V gene is TRBV5-4, the J gene TRBJ2-7; no clear D gene. CDR3 length: 13 residues. Trimming removed 0 bases from V and 3 bases from J, with 7 bases in between. Germline V gene data show CDR1 as SGHNT and CDR2 as YYREEE (reference sequence). CDR3 region: CASSLARGYEQYF. Here the CDR3 DNA reads TGTGCCAGCAGCTTGGCGAGAGGCTACGAGCAGTACTTC.

This rearrangement joins TRBV24-1 to TRBJ1-5; 9 bases are shared with TRBD1. Looked up from germline, CDR1 is KGHDR and CDR2 is SFDVKD. Trimming at V came to 7 bases and at J to 2 bases, leaving 5 bases not matched to a gene. The CDR3 is 15 amino acids. CDR3 sequence: CATRQGAGGNQPQHF. The CDR3 coding sequence is TGTGCCACCAGACAGGGGGCAGGAGGCAATCAGCCCCAGCATTTT.

The rearrangement joins TRBV15 to TRBJ2-3; D ambiguous. The CDR3 is made up of 12 amino acids. Trimming removed 2 bases from V and 4 bases from J, with 4 bases in between. Germline CDR1 is LNHNV and CDR2 is YYDKDF (reference sequence). The CDR3 is CATSRSADTQYF. The CDR3 nucleotides read TGTGCCACCAGCAGATCAGCAGATACGCAGTATTTT.

The CDR3 nucleotides read TGTGCCAGCAGCGCACCGGGACAGGGACGGGGAAACACCATATATTTT. Translated: CASSAPGQGRGNTIYF. This chain uses TRBV7-9 with TRBJ1-3; 9 bases map to TRBD1. V shed 5 bases and J 4 bases; nucleotides not matched to a gene: 9. The germline gives CDR1 SEHNR, CDR2 FQNEAQ (reference sequence). The CDR3 has 16 amino acids.

The V call is TRBV10-2, the J call TRBJ1-5; D uncertain. Germline loops: CDR1 WSHSY, CDR2 SAAADI. V was shortened by 4 bases and J by 1 base, with 5 bases between the two germline ends. This CDR3 contains 13 residues. The CDR3 DNA follows: TGCGCCAGCAGTGGGCAGAGCAATCAGCCCCAGCATTTT. Residues: CASSGQSNQPQHF.

J is TRBJ2-5 and V is TRBV29-1, with D possibly TRBD1 on 5 matching bases. Trimming took off 6 bases at V and 3 bases at J, with 17 bases between the two ends. Germline CDR1 is SQVTM and CDR2 is ANQGSEA. CDR3 size: 14 residues. The CDR3 DNA sequence: TGCAGCGTCCCGAGGAGACAGCCCAAAGAGACCCAGTACTTC. This codes for CSVPRRQPKETQYF.

The genes are TRBV30 and TRBJ2-7; 8 positions match TRBD1. V lost 5 bases and J lost 4; bases outside the gene matches: 10. From germline, CDR1 is GTSNPN and CDR2 SVGIG (reference sequence). This CDR3 spans 14 amino acids. The CDR3 sequence: CAWDEGRGRYEQYF. The CDR3 coding sequence is TGTGCCTGGGATGAGGGCAGGGGGCGGTACGAGCAGTACTTC.

This rearrangement joins TRBV19 to TRBJ1-1, with a tentative D call TRBD1 (5 bases). V was cut by 6 bases and J by 0 bases, with 8 bases left in between. This CDR3 has 13 residues. Germline V gene sequence: CDR1 LNHDA, CDR2 SQIVND (reference sequence). The CDR3 spells CASRRTLNTEAFF. CDR3 in DNA: TGTGCCAGTAGGAGGACATTGAACACTGAAGCTTTCTTT.